This entry lists 30 T cell receptor beta chains sequenced from one sample in a study of intratumoral heterogeneity in liver cancer. The hepatocellular carcinoma nodule was sampled at distinct, geographically separated regions. The protocol was immunoSEQ multiplex PCR, while the TCRdb copy is restricted to in-frame clones and leaves out a portion. The sample yields about 6,200 clones, approximately 64% seen once. The source was tumor tissue, collected before any cancer treatment. The receptors were gathered from a woman in her 70s with hepatocellular carcinoma.

By share, this clone counts as medium-sized. J is TRBJ2-1 and V is TRBV28; D call uncertain. Trimming pared 10 bases from V and 8 bases from J, leaving 9 bases between. In germline, CDR1 is MDHEN, CDR2 SYDVKM. This CDR3 is 10 amino acids long. The DNA for the CDR3 is TGTGCCACTTGGGTGGATGAGCAGTTCTTC. It translates to CATWVDEQFF.

The chain joins TRBV19 to TRBJ2-5, with D possibly TRBD1 on 6 matching bases. Trimming removed 8 bases at V and 2 bases at J, with 18 bases between. The CDR3 contains 15 residues. Germline-derived CDR1 and CDR2 are LNHDA and SQIVND (reference sequence). CDR3 DNA: TGTGCCAGTTCCAGTCGACAGGCTCCTCAAGAGACCCAGTACTTC. The encoded protein is CASSSRQAPQETQYF.

V and J are TRBV6-1 and TRBJ1-3, with a weak D call TRBD1 (6 bases). Trimming removed 4 bases at V and 1 base at J, with 14 bases between. The CDR3 totals 16 residues. Per germline, CDR1 MNHNS and CDR2 SASEGT. The DNA of the CDR3 is TGTGCCAGCAGTGGGCAGGGGATAAGGTCTGGAAACACCATATATTTT. Protein: CASSGQGIRSGNTIYF.

The genes are TRBV30 and TRBJ1-5; no reliable D call. Germline lookup yields CDR1 GTSNPN and CDR2 SVGIG (reference sequence). This CDR3 comprises 14 residues. Trimming pared 0 bases from V and 1 base from J, leaving 7 bases between. The CDR3: CAWSVTGSNQPQHF. The CDR3 DNA follows: TGTGCCTGGAGTGTAACGGGAAGCAATCAGCCCCAGCATTTT.

This clone has more than one count but fewer than ten. CDR3 in amino acids: CASSTGTGEQYF. CDR3 bases: TGCGCCAGCAGCACCGGGACAGGAGAGCAGTACTTC. V and J are TRBV5-1 and TRBJ2-7; 8 nucleotides align to TRBD1. The ends lost 4 bases at V and 7 bases at J; junction bases unmatched: 4. Germline V CDR1 and CDR2: SGHRS, YFSETQ. This CDR3 has 12 amino acids.

A word on this clone: This sample includes further DNA sequences coding for the same CDR3. The rearrangement links TRBV11-3 to TRBJ2-5; D assignment may be TRBD1 or TRBD2 (5 bases each). Germline lookup yields CDR1 SGHNT and CDR2 YENEEA. Trimming took 1 base from V and 0 from J, leaving 6 bases between them. CDR3 length: 14 amino acids. CDR3 loop: CASSLGGNQETQYF. The CDR3 DNA reads TGTGCCAGCAGCTTAGGGGGGAACCAAGAGACCCAGTACTTC.

This chain connects TRBV3-1 (or the pseudogene TRBV3-2) to TRBJ1-1, with TRBD1 matching over 7 bases. The CDR3 is 13 residues long. Germline values: CDR1 LGHDT, CDR2 YNNKEL (reference sequence). V lost 4 bases to trimming and J lost 8 bases; unmatched junction nucleotides: 7. Here the CDR3 DNA reads TGTGCCAGCAGCCTGACAGGGATTCCGGAAGCTTTCTTT. Its translation: CASSLTGIPEAFF.

The chain employs TRBV6-6 and TRBJ2-3, with 7 bases matching TRBD1. Germline-derived CDR1 and CDR2 are MNHNY and SVGAGI (reference sequence). The CDR3 has 14 residues. V lost 7 bases to trimming and J lost 3 bases; unmatched junction nucleotides: 7. The CDR3 protein is CASKRQGRTDTQYF. DNA of the CDR3: TGTGCCAGCAAGAGACAGGGCAGGACAGATACGCAGTATTTT.

The chain has TRBV15 and TRBJ2-7, with TRBD1 matching 8 bases. This CDR3 spans 15 amino acids. V dropped 1 base and J dropped 4; count of bases not matched to a gene: 6. Germline V gene data show CDR1 as LNHNV and CDR2 as YYDKDF (reference sequence). In nucleotides, the CDR3 is TGTGCCACCAGCAGAGCCGGGACAGGTTCGTACGAGCAGTACTTC. Protein sequence: CATSRAGTGSYEQYF. Together with reference TRBV15 and TRBJ2-7, the CDR3 gives the full variable domain: DAMVIQNPRYQVTQFGKPVTLSCSQTLNHNVMYWYQQKSSQAPKLLFHYYDKDFNNEADTPDNFQSRRPNTSFCFLDIRSPGLGDTAMYLCATSRAGTGSYEQYFGPGTRLTVT.

The V gene is TRBV6-6, the J gene TRBJ1-2; 7 bases agree with TRBD1. This CDR3 comprises 14 residues. J gave up 5 bases and V 5 bases, and 8 bases lay outside the gene matches. Germline assignment: CDR1 MNHNY and CDR2 SVGAGI (reference sequence). Here the CDR3 reads CASSPRGSGYGYTF. The CDR3 DNA reads TGTGCCAGCAGTCCCAGGGGGTCGGGGTATGGCTACACCTTC.

The chain carries TRBV7-9 and TRBJ1-5; D unresolved. This CDR3 is built from 14 residues. V was trimmed by 5 bases and J by 3 bases, leaving 11 bases between them. The V gene's germline CDR1 is SEHNR and CDR2 FQNEAQ (reference sequence). The CDR3 nucleotides are TGTGCCAGCAGCCGGGAAACGGACAATCAGCCCCAGCATTTT. Its translation is CASSRETDNQPQHF.

The rearrangement uses TRBV9 and TRBJ2-5, with 11 bases fitting TRBD2. Germline CDR1 SGDLS, CDR2 YYNGEE. V trimming: 3 bases; J trimming: 1 base; junction bases outside the gene matches: 8. The CDR3 is 17 amino acids. The CDR3 nucleotides read TGTGCCAGCAGCGCGGGACTAGCGGCCCTATTCCAAGAGACCCAGTACTTC. Translated, it gives CASSAGLAALFQETQYF.

CDR3 amino acids: CASSFRRIGEQYF. CDR3 sequence (DNA): TGTGCCAGCAGTTTCAGGAGGATTGGCGAGCAGTACTTC. The rearrangement links TRBV28 to TRBJ2-7; tentative D call: TRBD2 (5 bases). V was shortened by 3 bases and J by 6 bases, with 12 bases between the two germline ends. This CDR3 is built from 13 residues. Germline V gene sequence: CDR1 MDHEN, CDR2 SYDVKM.

The chain has TRBV3-1 (or the pseudogene TRBV3-2) and TRBJ2-4; D is ambiguous. The CDR3 is made up of 17 amino acids. Trimming removed 2 bases at V and 0 bases at J, with 14 bases between. Germline values: CDR1 LGHDT, CDR2 YNNKEL (reference sequence). The CDR3 is CASSQPENSQAKNIQYF. As DNA, the CDR3 is TGTGCCAGCAGCCAACCCGAAAACAGCCAAGCCAAAAACATTCAGTACTTC.

The V and J genes are TRBV15 and TRBJ1-5; possibly TRBD1 for D (5 bases). This CDR3 contains 15 residues. V shed 2 bases and J shed 4 bases, with 12 bases lying between them. In germline, CDR1 is LNHNV, CDR2 YYDKDF (reference sequence). The CDR3 protein is CATSRRGSRNQPQHF. As DNA, the CDR3 is TGTGCCACCAGCAGAAGGGGTAGCCGGAATCAGCCCCAGCATTTT.

The sample holds a few counts of this clone. The gene calls are TRBV4-2 and TRBJ2-7, with no clear D. CDR3 size: 15 residues. Germline V gene data show CDR1 as LGHNA and CDR2 as YNFKEQ. The ends were cut back, 4 bases at V and 2 bases at J, with 15 bases in the middle. The CDR3: CASSPEIGITYEQYF. For the CDR3, the DNA is TGTGCCAGCAGCCCGGAAATCGGAATTACCTACGAGCAGTACTTC.

This rearrangement joins TRBV30 to TRBJ2-7; D is possibly TRBD2 (5 bases). This CDR3 region has 14 residues. CDR1 is GTSNPN and CDR2 is SVGIG in the germline V gene (reference sequence). The V end was cut by 4 bases, the J end by 0 bases, with 13 bases between. The CDR3 DNA sequence: TGTGCCTGGACCCGGGATTACGGCTCCTACGAGCAGTACTTC. As protein: CAWTRDYGSYEQYF.

This chain joins TRBV10-3 and TRBJ2-3; perhaps TRBD2 as D (6 bases). Deletions cut 0 bases from V and 4 bases from J, with 11 bases between. CDR1 is ENHRY, CDR2 SYGVKD, per germline. The CDR3 sequence is 15 residues long. The CDR3 DNA reads as TGTGCCATCAGTGAGTCCGGGGGACTTTCAGATACGCAGTATTTT. This gives the protein CAISESGGLSDTQYF.

V usage is TRBV5-5 and J usage is TRBJ2-7; D gene ambiguous. V was shortened by 4 bases and J by 8 bases, with 22 bases between the two germline ends. This CDR3 has 15 residues. CDR1 is SGHKS, CDR2 YYEKEE, per germline (reference sequence). This CDR3 reads CASSPVGSLDFKQYF. CDR3 DNA sequence: TGTGCCAGCAGCCCGGTGGGCAGCTTAGACTTCAAGCAGTACTTC.

The chain employs TRBV30 and TRBJ2-6; the D gene is possibly TRBD2 (7 bases). Germline lookup yields CDR1 GTSNPN and CDR2 SVGIG (reference sequence). V was shortened by 0 bases and J by 4 bases, with 13 bases between the two germline ends. The CDR3 is 16 amino acids. Here the CDR3 reads CAWSVMGGQGANVLTF. CDR3 nucleotides: TGTGCCTGGAGTGTAATGGGGGGGCAAGGGGCCAACGTCCTGACTTTC. Combining the CDR3 with reference TRBV30 and TRBJ2-6 gives the whole variable domain SQTIHQWPATLVQPVGSPLSLECTVEGTSNPNLYWYRQAAGRGLQLLFYSVGIGQISSEVPQNLSASRPQDRQFILSSKKLLLSDSGFYLCAWSVMGGQGANVLTFGAGSRLTVL.

The genes are TRBV7-9 and TRBJ1-4; possibly TRBD1 for D (5 bases). CDR1 is SEHNR, CDR2 FQNEAQ, per germline (reference sequence). This CDR3 has 14 residues. The ends were cut back, 2 bases at V and 6 bases at J, with 10 bases in the middle. CDR3 residues: CASSLSPRDEKLFF. The CDR3 DNA follows: TGTGCCAGCAGCTTAAGCCCCAGGGATGAAAAACTGTTTTTT.

V and J are TRBV7-6 and TRBJ2-3; TRBD2 aligns across 10 bases. Trimming at V came to 6 bases and at J to 2 bases, leaving 8 bases not matched to a gene. CDR1 is SGHVS, CDR2 FNYEAQ, per germline. This CDR3 has 16 amino acids. The CDR3 bases are TGTGCCAGCAGTAGACTAGCGGGCTCAACCACAGATACGCAGTATTTT. Its translation: CASSRLAGSTTDTQYF.

In its sample, this clone was seen a few times. The rearrangement joins TRBV29-1 to TRBJ1-1, with TRBD1 as a possible D gene (6 bases). Between the trimmed V and J ends, which lost 5 bases and 6 bases, there was a span of 10 bases. This CDR3 comprises 11 residues. Germline CDR1 is SQVTM and CDR2 is ANQGSEA. The CDR3 loop reads CSVLTGAEAFF. The DNA for the CDR3 is TGCAGCGTTCTGACAGGCGCTGAAGCTTTCTTT.

The chain recombines TRBV28 with TRBJ2-5; 8 bases are shared with TRBD1. CDR3 size: 16 residues. CDR1 and CDR2 from the germline V gene are MDHEN and SYDVKM. Trimming at V came to 1 base and at J to 5 bases, leaving 9 bases not matched to a gene. The CDR3 spells CASSLFGTGVVETQYF. The CDR3 coding sequence is TGTGCCAGCAGTTTATTCGGGACAGGTGTGGTGGAGACCCAGTACTTC.

The chain is built from TRBV9 and TRBJ2-7, with 8 bases matching TRBD2. The CDR3 length is 15 residues. V lost 4 bases, J lost 6 bases, and 12 bases stayed unmatched. Germline V CDR1 and CDR2: SGDLS, YYNGEE. The CDR3 here is CASSLAVSGISEQYF. The CDR3 bases are TGTGCCAGCAGCCTTGCTGTTAGCGGGATAAGCGAGCAGTACTTC.

The chain couples TRBV7-9 to TRBJ2-1; TRBD2 agrees at 10 bases. Germline CDR1 is SEHNR and CDR2 is FQNEAQ (reference sequence). This CDR3 region has 16 residues. V lost 1 base, J lost 6 bases, and 6 bases stayed unmatched. The DNA for the CDR3 is TGTGCCAGCAGCTTAGATCTAGCGGGAGACCCCAATGAGCAGTTCTTC. Its translation: CASSLDLAGDPNEQFF.

V usage is TRBV6-5 and J usage is TRBJ1-2, with TRBD1 matching over 7 bases. This CDR3 is 15 amino acids long. CDR1 and CDR2 from the germline V gene are MNHEY and SVGAGI. With V trimmed by 6 bases and J by 1 base, 8 bases remained unmatched. The CDR3 reads CASSYEGGGNYGYTF. CDR3 sequence (DNA): TGTGCCAGCAGCTACGAAGGGGGCGGTAACTATGGCTACACCTTC.

This clone was observed a single time. The chain uses TRBV28 and TRBJ1-2; the match to TRBD1 covers 11 bases. This CDR3 is built from 15 residues. The germline gives CDR1 MDHEN, CDR2 SYDVKM. The junction had 8 bases not matched to a gene; V was cut back by 6 bases and J by 5 bases. The CDR3 region has the DNA TGTGCCAGCAGCCCGGGACAGGGGGGAATTTATGGCTACACCTTC. This gives the protein CASSPGQGGIYGYTF.

The chain recombines TRBV6-5 with TRBJ1-1, with 7 nucleotides matching TRBD1. The germline V gene encodes CDR1 MNHEY and CDR2 SVGAGI. The CDR3 is made up of 15 amino acids. Germline trimming cut 0 bases from V and 4 bases from J; bases unmatched to any gene: 5. CDR3 nucleotides: TGTGCCAGCAGTTACTCGAGGGGGCTGGGCACTGAAGCTTTCTTT. Residues: CASSYSRGLGTEAFF.

The chain joins TRBV6-1 to TRBJ2-3, with 7 bases fitting TRBD1. The CDR3 runs to 15 residues. The germline gives CDR1 MNHNS, CDR2 SASEGT. Trimming removed 1 base from V and 6 bases from J; junction bases left unmatched: 7. This CDR3 reads CASSEGTGPQDTQYF. The CDR3 DNA follows: TGTGCCAGCAGTGAAGGGACAGGTCCCCAGGATACGCAGTATTTT.